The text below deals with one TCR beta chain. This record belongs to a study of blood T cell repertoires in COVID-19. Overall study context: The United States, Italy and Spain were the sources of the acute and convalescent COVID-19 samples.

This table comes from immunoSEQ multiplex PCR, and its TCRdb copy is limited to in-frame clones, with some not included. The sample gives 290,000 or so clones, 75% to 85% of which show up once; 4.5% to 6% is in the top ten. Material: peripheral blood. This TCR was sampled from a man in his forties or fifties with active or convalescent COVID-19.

The CDR3 region has the DNA TGTGCCAGCAGCTTAGGCCCCCTGGGACAGCCCTACGAGCAGTACTTC. It encodes CASSLGPLGQPYEQYF. V gene TRBV7-2 combines with J gene TRBJ2-7, with 7 bases aligning to TRBD1. Germline V gene lookup returns CDR1 SGHTA and CDR2 FQGNSA. Trimming removed 1 base from V and 2 bases from J; junction bases left unmatched: 8. The CDR3 has 16 amino acids. Looking up the rest from reference TRBV7-2 and TRBJ2-7 gives the full variable domain: GAGVSQSPSNKVTEKGKDVELRCDPISGHTALYWYRQSLGQGLEFLIYFQGNSAPDKSGLPSDRFSAERTGGSVSTLTIQRTQQEDSAVYLCASSLGPLGQPYEQYFGPGTRLTVT.